A selection of T cell receptor beta chains follows, all from one sample in a study of cytomegalovirus exposure and HLA in healthy donors. The protocol was immunoSEQ multiplex PCR, while the TCRdb copy is restricted to in-frame clones and leaves out a portion. This table has about 93,000 clones, around 84% appearing once. The sequencing input was PBMCs. These receptor sequences come from a woman aged 35 to 49 in good health and CMV-seronegative. The CDR3 runs from the conserved cysteine through the conserved F or W. A D gene is named only where the DNA matches it firmly. The listing skips clone size in some rows; elsewhere it reads once, few, many or a size class.

V	size	D	J	DNA	CDR3
TRBV28	-	TRBD1	TRBJ1-5	TGTGCCAGCAGTTTCCTAATACAGGGGCCTCAGCATTTT	CASSFLIQGPQHF
TRBV11-2	-	TRBD2	TRBJ2-1	TGTGCCAGCAGCTTACTGACTAGCGGGAGGGAGGAGCAGTTCTTC	CASSLLTSGREEQFF
TRBV10-2	-	-	TRBJ1-2	TGCGCCAGCAGGCGGACAGCTTCGTCTAACTATGGCTACACCTTC	CASRRTASSNYGYTF
TRBV7-2	-	-	TRBJ2-6	TGTGCCAGCGGCCTACAGGGACGGGCCAACGTCCTGACTTTC	CASGLQGRANVLTF
TRBV7-3	-	-	TRBJ1-6	TGTGCCAGCAGCCTCTCAAGGGGCTATAATTCACCCCTCCACTTT	CASSLSRGYNSPLHF
TRBV5-1	-	TRBD2	TRBJ2-3	TGCGCCAGCAGCTTGAGGGGACTAGCGGGAATAGATACGCAGTATTTT	CASSLRGLAGIDTQYF
TRBV5-4	few	-	TRBJ1-2	TGTGCCAGCAGCATCCAGGGGCAATCTAACTATGGCTACACCTTC	CASSIQGQSNYGYTF
TRBV28	few	-	TRBJ2-3	TGTGCCAGCAGTCGACAGGTAACGGATACGCAGTATTTT	CASSRQVTDTQYF
TRBV7-2	-	TRBD2	TRBJ2-7	TGTGCCAGCAGCTTAGTCGGACTAGGGAGACCCCGCTACGAGCAGTACTTC	CASSLVGLGRPRYEQYF
TRBV25-1	-	TRBD1	TRBJ2-7	TGTGCCAGCAGTGAACTAGGGGACAGCTCCTACGAGCAGTACTTC	CASSELGDSSYEQYF
TRBV28	-	-	TRBJ2-2	TGTGCCAGCAGTTCAGGGACCGGGGAGCTGTTTTTT	CASSSGTGELFF
TRBV7-2	-	-	TRBJ2-2	TGTGCCAGCAGCCCACTACGGAGGACCGGGGAGCTGTTTTTT	CASSPLRRTGELFF
TRBV7-6	-	TRBD2	TRBJ2-3	TGTGCCAGCAGCCTTTCCTCGGGGGGGGGTTACACAGATACGCAGTATTTT	CASSLSSGGGYTDTQYF
TRBV5-1	-	TRBD1	TRBJ1-1	TGCGCCAGCAGCTCATACAGGGGCACTGAAGCTTTCTTT	CASSSYRGTEAFF
TRBV7-9	-	-	TRBJ2-5	TGTGCCAGCAGCTTAGAATTGGCAAAGCAAGAGACCCAGTACTTC	CASSLELAKQETQYF
TRBV30	-	TRBD1	TRBJ1-4	TGTGCCTGGAGTCCAGCACAGGGGGGCTGGACTAATGAAAAACTGTTTTTT	CAWSPAQGGWTNEKLFF
TRBV11-2	-	-	TRBJ1-2	TGTGCCAGCAGCCCGCAGGGCTTTGGCTACACCTTC	CASSPQGFGYTF
TRBV27	-	TRBD1	TRBJ1-1	TGTGCCAGCCAAAGACAGGGCGACACTGAAGCTTTCTTT	CASQRQGDTEAFF
TRBV11-2	-	-	TRBJ1-3	TGTGCCAGCAGCTTAGACGGGGGATCTGGAAACACCATATATTTT	CASSLDGGSGNTIYF
TRBV7-9	-	TRBD1	TRBJ2-7	TGTGCCAGCAGCAGGGACAGAGACTACGAGCAGTACTTC	CASSRDRDYEQYF
TRBV11-2	-	TRBD2	TRBJ2-1	TGTGCCAGCAGGACAATCGGCGGGAGGGCCTACAATGAGCAGTTCTTC	CASRTIGGRAYNEQFF
TRBV5-1	-	-	TRBJ1-4	TGCGCCAGCAGCCATGGGTCGGGGGAGGGCAGACTCTTTGCAACTAATGAAAAACTGTTTTTT	CASSHGSGEGRLFATNEKLFF
TRBV5-6	-	TRBD1	TRBJ1-2	TGTGCCAGCAGCTTGGGGGGACAGGCCCGCTATGGCTACACCTTC	CASSLGGQARYGYTF
TRBV18	-	TRBD1	TRBJ2-4	TGTGCCAGCTCACTTTCCGGGACAGGATTAGCCAAAAACATTCAGTACTTC	CASSLSGTGLAKNIQYF
TRBV28	-	TRBD1	TRBJ1-2	TGTGCCAGCAGTATAACAGGGGGCACTAACTATGGCTACACCTTC	CASSITGGTNYGYTF
TRBV28	-	TRBD2	TRBJ2-1	TGTGCCACCGGGGCTAGCGGGAAACGGAGTGAGCAGTTCTTC	CATGASGKRSEQFF
TRBV7-6	-	-	TRBJ2-1	TGTGCCAGCAGCTCCAACAATGAGCAGTTCTTC	CASSSNNEQFF
TRBV28	-	TRBD1	TRBJ1-3	TGTGCCAGCAGTTTATTCCGCCCTGGGACAGGAGTTTTCGACACCATATATTTT	CASSLFRPGTGVFDTIYF
TRBV7-3	-	TRBD1	TRBJ2-3	TGTGCCAGCAGCTTCGGGACAGGGGGTCTTAGCACAGATACGCAGTATTTT	CASSFGTGGLSTDTQYF
TRBV29-1	few	-	TRBJ1-1	TGCAGCGTTGAGGCCCCCTCGGGGACTGAAGCTTTCTTT	CSVEAPSGTEAFF
TRBV11-2	once	-	TRBJ2-3	TGTGCCAGCAGGGTCGCGACAGATACGCAGTATTTT	CASRVATDTQYF